This T cell receptor beta chain stems from a study of Ad26.COV2.S vaccination and SARS-CoV-2 variants listed by TCRdb under 2021. Background for the entire study: Vaccine-arm donors were drawn from COV1001, a multicentre, randomized, double-blind, placebo-controlled phase I-IIa trial of Ad26.COV2.S in healthy adults. Dosing of Ad26.COV2.S was intramuscular, at either 5x10^10 or 1x10^11 viral particles, delivered as one shot or as two shots spaced 56 days apart. The specificity and breadth of SARS-CoV-2-reactive T cell receptors after Ad26.COV2.S vaccination were assessed by TCRbeta repertoire sequencing. A total of roughly 32 samples were included in the TCR-sequenced set, comprising around 19 Ad26.COV2.S vaccine recipients, 5 placebo recipients and 8 SARS-CoV-2 convalescent individuals. Trial participants were randomized into five groups of five, in which low-dose or high-dose Ad26.COV2.S was given once or twice, or placebo was given on both occasions. Investigators remained blinded to trial group allocation during experiments and outcome assessment. The full study reports these points: It was noted by the authors that total T cell responses may have been underestimated by the TCR breadth and depth analyses. Non-spike TCR breadth was comparable between vaccine and placebo recipients, consistent with the vaccine containing only spike. Spike-specific TCR breadth was higher in Ad26.COV2.S recipients than in placebo recipients (P = 0.0014). After vaccination, spike-specific CD8+ and CD4+ T cell responses were reported to show substantial breadth. Comparing responses between vaccine doses or regimens was not something the study was powered to do.

Comment on this clone: Its binding antigen is unknown. Base-call qualities are not available, and no considerably larger clone is one nucleotide away.

The immunoSEQ Assay was the method used to sequence TCRbeta CDR3 regions. After extraction, genomic DNA underwent amplification by bias-controlled multiplex PCR, followed by high-throughput sequencing. The study's own analysis went as follows. To quantify the absolute abundance of every unique TCRbeta CDR3 region, sequences were collapsed and filtered. T cell fraction was estimated by normalizing TCRbeta template counts to usable DNA, with usable DNA measured through amplification of reference genes found in all nucleated cells. Repertoire TCRs were annotated as SARS-CoV-2-specific when V gene, CDR3 amino acid sequence and J gene were exactly matched to a known reactive TCR set. The reference SARS-CoV-2 TCR set was obtained from MIRA and was filtered for enrichment in COVID-19-positive ImmuneCODE repertoires, whereby public or cross-reactive TCRs were removed. Based on the MIRA antigens, annotated TCRs were further analysed at the level of specific ORF or position within ORF. Breadth was defined as the number of annotated unique rearrangements divided by the total number of unique productive rearrangements, and depth was defined as the summed frequency of the annotated unique rearrangements. Group comparisons of TCR breadth used two-sided Wilcoxon rank-sum tests. Held by TCRdb, this immuneACCESS table contains in-frame sequences only and omits some clones. Under half of the omission traces to an unresolved V gene where checked; the cause of the rest is unknown. That table furnishes V, J and clone size, whereas the DNA furnished D and trimming. The sample data list 400,000 to 500,000 clones, and approximately 87% of these were observed just once. The top ten hold 3.5% to 4% of the sample.

From the germline V gene, CDR1 is MDHEN and CDR2 is SYDVKM. V has 6 bases trimmed and J has 6 bases trimmed; junction bases matching no gene number 7. The CDR3, cysteine through phenylalanine, is 14 amino acids long. Of the read, only the CDR3 DNA is kept; its 42 bases are in frame from base 1. What this sample's treatment or condition label stands for: over 15 received Ad26.COV2.S at low or high dose, single or two shots; about 5 received placebo; per-sample allocation not given. Repertoires of vaccine and placebo recipients were sequenced from samples collected on day 63 after the first injection. Between 29 July and 7 August 2020, Cohort 1b enrolled 20 to 30 adults aged 18-55 years at one site in Boston, USA. As a vaccine, Ad26.COV2.S was a replication-incompetent adenovirus type 26 vector that expressed a prefusion-stabilized SARS-CoV-2 spike protein derived from the original Wuhan strain.

The V and J genes are TRBV28 and TRBJ2-7; TRBD1 matches 11 bases in the middle. The sequenced sample was peripheral blood, obtained in a trial of Ad26.COV2.S vaccine versus placebo. This sequence originates from a person aged 18-65 years who received the Ad26.COV2.S COVID-19 vaccine or a placebo. CDR3 region: CASRTRTGGSEQYF. Read as DNA, the sequence is TGTGCCAGCAGGACACGGACAGGGGGCAGCGAGCAGTACTTC.